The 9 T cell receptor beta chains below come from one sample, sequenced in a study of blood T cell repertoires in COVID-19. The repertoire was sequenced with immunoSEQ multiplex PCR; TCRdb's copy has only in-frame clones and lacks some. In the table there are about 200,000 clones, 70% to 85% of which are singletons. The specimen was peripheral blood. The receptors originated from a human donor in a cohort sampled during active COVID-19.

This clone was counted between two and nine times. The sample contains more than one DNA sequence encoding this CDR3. CDR3 DNA: TGTGCCAGCAGCTTATATCGGGATCAGCCCCAGCATTTT. This gives the protein CASSLYRDQPQHF. V usage is TRBV7-9 and J usage is TRBJ1-5; D remains unclear. Trimming removed 2 bases at V and 5 bases at J, with 7 bases between. The V gene's germline CDR1 is SEHNR and CDR2 FQNEAQ (reference sequence). This CDR3 comprises 13 residues.

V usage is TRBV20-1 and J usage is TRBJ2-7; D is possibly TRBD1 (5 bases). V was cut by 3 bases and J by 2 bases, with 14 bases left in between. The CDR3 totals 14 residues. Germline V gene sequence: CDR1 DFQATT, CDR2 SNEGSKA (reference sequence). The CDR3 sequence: CSASPPTGPYEQYF. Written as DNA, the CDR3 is TGCAGTGCTAGTCCACCCACAGGACCCTACGAGCAGTACTTC.

The CDR3 here is CASSSGTSGNNEQFF. CDR3 nucleotide sequence: TGCGCCAGCAGCTCAGGGACTAGCGGGAACAATGAGCAGTTCTTC. The chain links TRBV5-1 to TRBJ2-1, with 13 bases identical to TRBD2. The CDR3 has 15 amino acids. V gave up 3 bases and J gave up 5 bases; unmatched junction bases: 2. Germline V gene sequence: CDR1 SGHRS, CDR2 YFSETQ.

The CDR3 is CASSLTGGTEAFF. CDR3 in DNA: TGTGCCAGCAGCTTAACCGGGGGGACTGAAGCTTTCTTT. V is TRBV7-9 and J is TRBJ1-1, with D possibly matching TRBD1 (5 bases). The CDR3 length is 13 residues. Per germline, CDR1 SEHNR and CDR2 FQNEAQ (reference sequence). V lost 2 bases to trimming and J lost 5 bases, with 9 bases between them.

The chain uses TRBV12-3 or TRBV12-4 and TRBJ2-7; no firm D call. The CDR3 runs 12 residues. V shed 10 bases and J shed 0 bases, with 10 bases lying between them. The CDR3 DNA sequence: TGTGCCACCGCTGAGAGCTCCTACGAGCAGTACTTC. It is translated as CATAESSYEQYF.

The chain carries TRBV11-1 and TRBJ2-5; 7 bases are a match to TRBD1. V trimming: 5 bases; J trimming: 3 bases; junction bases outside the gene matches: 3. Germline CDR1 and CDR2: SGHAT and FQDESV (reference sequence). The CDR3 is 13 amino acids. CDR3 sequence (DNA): TGTGCCAGCAGCCGGGACAGAAAAGAGACCCAGTACTTC. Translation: CASSRDRKETQYF.

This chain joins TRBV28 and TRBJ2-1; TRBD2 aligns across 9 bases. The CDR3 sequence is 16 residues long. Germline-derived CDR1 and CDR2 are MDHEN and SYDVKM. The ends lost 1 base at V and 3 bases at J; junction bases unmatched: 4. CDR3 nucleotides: TGTGCCAGCAGTTTATATGGGACTAGCATCTACAATGAGCAGTTCTTC. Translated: CASSLYGTSIYNEQFF.

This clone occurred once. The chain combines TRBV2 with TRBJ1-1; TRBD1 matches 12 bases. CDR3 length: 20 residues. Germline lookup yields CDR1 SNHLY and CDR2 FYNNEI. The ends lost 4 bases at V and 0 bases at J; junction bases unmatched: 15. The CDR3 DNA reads TGTGCCAGCAGTGGCCGGGACAGGGGGCGGGTAAGAAGAATGAACACTGAAGCTTTCTTT. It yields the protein CASSGRDRGRVRRMNTEAFF.

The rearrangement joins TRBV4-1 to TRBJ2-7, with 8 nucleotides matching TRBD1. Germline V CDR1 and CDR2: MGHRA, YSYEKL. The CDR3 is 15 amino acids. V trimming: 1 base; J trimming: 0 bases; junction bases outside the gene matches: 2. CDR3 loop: CASSQGQGPSYEQYF. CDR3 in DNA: TGCGCCAGCAGCCAAGGACAGGGGCCCTCCTACGAGCAGTACTTC.